The sequence of this T cell receptor beta chain was determined in a study of technical replicates of blood from four donors. Comment on this clone: One end of the junction is discordant with germline, which a read error may explain.

The protocol was immunoSEQ multiplex PCR, while the TCRdb copy is restricted to in-frame clones and leaves out a portion. Here the sample spans about 89,000 clones, around 95% being singletons. The CDR3 sequence is 13 residues long. CDR1 SGHNT and CDR2 YENEEA come from the germline V gene. Specimen: T cells isolated from PBMCs. The TCR sequence derives from a human donor in good health. The rearrangement uses TRBV11-3 and TRBJ2-7; D not resolved. CDR3 DNA sequence: TGTGCCAGCAGCTTAGGTTATCGTGACTTATCGTTCTTC. This sequence encodes CASSLGYRDLSFF.